This TCR beta chain comes out of a study of cytomegalovirus exposure and HLA in healthy donors. Overall study results and limits: The authors confirmed in vitro that a few CMV-associated chains were specific for CMV antigens. A prior analysis recorded that most TCR beta V segments were productive about 87% or about 30% of the time.

Germline CDR1 is SGDLS and CDR2 is YYNGEE. The V end lost 3 bases, the J end lost 1 base, and 10 bases lay between the germline ends. The CDR3 is made up of 14 amino acids. The sample holds one count of this clone. Its antigen remains unknown. The PCR was carried out with 60 Vbeta primers and 13 Jbeta primers. Data came from immunoSEQ multiplex PCR; TCRdb stores just in-frame clones and leaves some out. Altogether under 200,000 clones are present, about two thirds being singletons, with the ten largest covering just under 4.5%. Sequenced sample: PBMCs. This rearrangement joins TRBV9 to TRBJ1-2, with no clear D. The receptor comes from a young woman in good health and CMV-seropositive. Here the CDR3 DNA reads TGTGCCAGCAGCGGCTACCCGGTTAACTATGGCTACACCTTC. Translation: CASSGYPVNYGYTF.